This is a list of T cell receptor beta chains from one sample in a study of immune characterization of retroperitoneal liposarcoma. TCRdb ran MiXCR on the PCR reads and lists one entry per CDR3 protein. The data contain over 10,000 distinct CDR3 sequences, approximately 48% of them seen just once; the ten biggest clones take up roughly 12%. The sequencing input was tumor tissue. These receptors were obtained from a female donor with retroperitoneal liposarcoma. Both conserved end residues are part of each CDR3. Fields, in order: clone size, J gene, D gene, V gene, CDR3 length, CDR3 protein, CDR3 DNA. The D gene is left open where the match is weak. The size field is filled for only some rows; it gives once, few, many or a size class.

clone_size: .
j_call: TRBJ2-5
d_call: TRBD1
v_call: TRBV12-3/TRBV12-4
cdr3_length: 16
cdr3_aa: CASSFRGGRGQETQYF
cdr3_nt: TGTGCCAGCAGTTTTAGAGGAGGCAGGGGGCAAGAGACCCAGTACTTC

clone_size: .
j_call: TRBJ2-5
d_call: .
v_call: TRBV11-2
cdr3_length: 12
cdr3_aa: CASSRWEETQYF
cdr3_nt: TGTGCCAGCAGCCGGTGGGAAGAGACCCAGTACTTC

clone_size: .
j_call: TRBJ2-5
d_call: .
v_call: TRBV7-3
cdr3_length: 13
cdr3_aa: CASSFQGSETQYF
cdr3_nt: TGTGCCAGCAGCTTTCAGGGAAGTGAGACCCAGTACTTC

clone_size: few
j_call: TRBJ1-1
d_call: .
v_call: TRBV7-2
cdr3_length: 13
cdr3_aa: CASSVRRNTEAFF
cdr3_nt: TGTGCCAGCAGCGTCCGGAGGAACACTGAAGCTTTCTTT

clone_size: few
j_call: TRBJ2-4
d_call: TRBD1
v_call: TRBV10-1
cdr3_length: 13
cdr3_aa: CASRGDRGDIQYF
cdr3_nt: TGCGCCAGCAGGGGTGACAGGGGGGACATTCAGTACTTC

clone_size: .
j_call: TRBJ2-2
d_call: .
v_call: TRBV6-1
cdr3_length: 13
cdr3_aa: CASRNMAVPGLFF
cdr3_nt: TGTGCCAGCAGAAACATGGCAGTCCCGGGGCTGTTTTTT

clone_size: .
j_call: TRBJ2-4
d_call: .
v_call: TRBV11-3
cdr3_length: 11
cdr3_aa: CASSNRGIQYF
cdr3_nt: TGTGCCAGCAGCAACCGGGGCATTCAGTACTTC

clone_size: few
j_call: TRBJ1-2
d_call: .
v_call: TRBV27
cdr3_length: 14
cdr3_aa: CASTSLGGISGYTF
cdr3_nt: TGTGCCAGCACTTCCCTCGGGGGAATCTCTGGCTACACCTTC

clone_size: many
j_call: TRBJ2-1
d_call: TRBD2
v_call: TRBV12-3/TRBV12-4
cdr3_length: 15
cdr3_aa: CASSFITSGYNEQFF
cdr3_nt: TGTGCCAGCAGTTTCATAACTAGCGGCTACAATGAGCAGTTCTTC

clone_size: .
j_call: TRBJ2-1
d_call: .
v_call: TRBV7-2
cdr3_length: 14
cdr3_aa: CASSSPKGQETQFF
cdr3_nt: TGTGCCAGCAGCTCCCCTAAAGGCCAAGAGACCCAGTTCTTC

clone_size: few
j_call: TRBJ2-5
d_call: TRBD1
v_call: TRBV7-8
cdr3_length: 15
cdr3_aa: CASSLVRGLMETQYF
cdr3_nt: TGTGCCAGCAGCTTAGTTAGGGGGCTAATGGAGACCCAGTACTTC

clone_size: medium-sized
j_call: TRBJ2-2
d_call: .
v_call: TRBV7-2
cdr3_length: 13
cdr3_aa: CASSLGRTGELFF
cdr3_nt: TGTGCCAGCAGCTTAGGCCGGACCGGGGAGCTGTTTTTT

clone_size: few
j_call: TRBJ2-5
d_call: .
v_call: TRBV6-1
cdr3_length: 16
cdr3_aa: CASREWSLSGEETQYF
cdr3_nt: TGTGCCAGCAGGGAGTGGTCTTTGTCCGGCGAAGAGACCCAGTACTTC

clone_size: medium-sized
j_call: TRBJ2-3
d_call: TRBD1
v_call: TRBV12-3/TRBV12-4
cdr3_length: 16
cdr3_aa: CASSPRTGIHTDTQYF
cdr3_nt: TGTGCCAGCAGTCCCCGGACAGGGATACACACAGATACGCAGTATTTT

clone_size: few
j_call: TRBJ2-7
d_call: TRBD2
v_call: TRBV24-1
cdr3_length: 12
cdr3_aa: CATGLAGYEQYF
cdr3_nt: TGTGCCACGGGACTAGCGGGATATGAGCAGTACTTC

clone_size: .
j_call: TRBJ1-3
d_call: .
v_call: TRBV6-1
cdr3_length: 14
cdr3_aa: CASSEWRQSATIYF
cdr3_nt: TGTGCCAGCAGTGAATGGAGGCAGAGCGCCACCATATATTTT

clone_size: many
j_call: TRBJ2-1
d_call: .
v_call: TRBV7-6
cdr3_length: 16
cdr3_aa: CASSLDTASSYNEQFF
cdr3_nt: TGTGCCAGCAGCCTAGACACAGCCAGCTCCTACAATGAGCAGTTCTTC

clone_size: few
j_call: TRBJ2-1
d_call: TRBD1
v_call: TRBV6-1
cdr3_length: 13
cdr3_aa: CASSEGDRGEQFF
cdr3_nt: TGTGCCAGCAGTGAAGGGGACAGGGGCGAGCAGTTCTTC

clone_size: medium-sized
j_call: TRBJ2-1
d_call: .
v_call: TRBV7-2
cdr3_length: 17
cdr3_aa: CASSSLPGSTNQETQFF
cdr3_nt: TGTGCCAGCAGCTCACTCCCCGGGTCGACTAACCAAGAGACCCAGTTCTTC

clone_size: few
j_call: TRBJ1-5
d_call: .
v_call: TRBV6-1
cdr3_length: 15
cdr3_aa: CASRGWREGNQPQHF
cdr3_nt: TGTGCCAGCAGAGGGTGGCGGGAGGGCAATCAGCCCCAGCATTTT

clone_size: few
j_call: TRBJ2-1
d_call: .
v_call: TRBV27
cdr3_length: 11
cdr3_aa: CASRLVNEQFF
cdr3_nt: TGTGCCAGCAGACTAGTGAACGAGCAGTTCTTC

clone_size: once
j_call: TRBJ2-1
d_call: TRBD2
v_call: TRBV10-1
cdr3_length: 14
cdr3_aa: CASSTSGAYNEQFF
cdr3_nt: TGCGCCAGCAGTACTAGCGGGGCCTACAATGAGCAGTTCTTC

clone_size: .
j_call: TRBJ2-1
d_call: TRBD2
v_call: TRBV11-3
cdr3_length: 13
cdr3_aa: CASSLTSAYEQFF
cdr3_nt: TGTGCCAGCAGCTTGACTAGCGCCTACGAGCAGTTCTTC

clone_size: .
j_call: TRBJ2-1
d_call: TRBD2
v_call: TRBV6-1
cdr3_length: 16
cdr3_aa: CASSSGLAGFQETQFF
cdr3_nt: TGTGCCAGCAGCTCCGGACTAGCGGGGTTCCAAGAGACCCAGTTCTTC

clone_size: few
j_call: TRBJ1-4
d_call: .
v_call: TRBV7-6
cdr3_length: 15
cdr3_aa: CASSEGRRKGEKLFF
cdr3_nt: TGTGCTAGCAGCGAAGGACGTCGGAAGGGTGAAAAACTGTTTTTT

clone_size: few
j_call: TRBJ2-5
d_call: TRBD2
v_call: TRBV24-1
cdr3_length: 17
cdr3_aa: CATSDPGLAGIQETQYF
cdr3_nt: TGTGCCACCAGTGATCCCGGACTAGCGGGGATACAAGAGACCCAGTACTTC

clone_size: .
j_call: TRBJ2-7
d_call: .
v_call: TRBV7-6
cdr3_length: 13
cdr3_aa: CASSEGTAGGQYF
cdr3_nt: TGTGCCAGCAGCGAAGGGACTGCCGGGGGGCAGTACTTC

clone_size: medium-sized
j_call: TRBJ2-1
d_call: .
v_call: TRBV6-6
cdr3_length: 14
cdr3_aa: CASSYRRTGVPQFF
cdr3_nt: TGTGCCAGCAGTTACCGACGCACGGGGGTGCCCCAGTTCTTC

clone_size: .
j_call: TRBJ1-1
d_call: .
v_call: TRBV6-1
cdr3_length: 14
cdr3_aa: CASSEWTERTEAFF
cdr3_nt: TGTGCCAGCAGTGAATGGACGGAGCGCACTGAAGCTTTCTTT

clone_size: many
j_call: TRBJ2-1
d_call: .
v_call: TRBV7-2
cdr3_length: 17
cdr3_aa: CASSPAPQGRGYNEQFF
cdr3_nt: TGTGCCAGCAGCCCAGCCCCCCAGGGGAGGGGATACAATGAGCAGTTCTTC

clone_size: .
j_call: TRBJ1-2
d_call: .
v_call: TRBV6-1
cdr3_length: 14
cdr3_aa: CASSEAGGDYGYTF
cdr3_nt: TGTGCCAGCAGTGAAGCGGGGGGGGACTATGGCTACACCTTC

clone_size: .
j_call: TRBJ1-1
d_call: .
v_call: TRBV27
cdr3_length: 12
cdr3_aa: CASRQLGTEAFF
cdr3_nt: TGTGCCAGCAGGCAGTTGGGCACTGAAGCTTTCTTT

clone_size: .
j_call: TRBJ2-1
d_call: TRBD2
v_call: TRBV27
cdr3_length: 14
cdr3_aa: CASASGSSYNEQFF
cdr3_nt: TGTGCCAGCGCGAGCGGGAGCTCCTACAATGAGCAGTTCTTC

clone_size: .
j_call: TRBJ1-1
d_call: .
v_call: TRBV7-6
cdr3_length: 15
cdr3_aa: CASSLAVGVNTEAFF
cdr3_nt: TGTGCCAGCAGCTTAGCGGTGGGTGTGAACACTGAAGCTTTCTTT

clone_size: .
j_call: TRBJ2-5
d_call: TRBD2
v_call: TRBV6-1
cdr3_length: 16
cdr3_aa: CASSGGGVGRQETQYF
cdr3_nt: TGTGCCAGCAGTGGGGGAGGGGTCGGGAGGCAGGAGACCCAGTACTTC

clone_size: .
j_call: TRBJ2-3
d_call: .
v_call: TRBV6-1
cdr3_length: 15
cdr3_aa: CASSFLSGSTDTQYF
cdr3_nt: TGTGCCAGCAGTTTCCTTAGCGGTAGCACAGATACGCAGTATTTT

clone_size: .
j_call: TRBJ2-1
d_call: TRBD2
v_call: TRBV7-2
cdr3_length: 18
cdr3_aa: CASSSGRRQRGPQETQFF
cdr3_nt: TGTGCCAGCAGCTCCGGCCGCCGTCAGCGGGGTCCGCAAGAGACCCAGTTCTTC

clone_size: .
j_call: TRBJ2-3
d_call: TRBD2
v_call: TRBV6-4
cdr3_length: 14
cdr3_aa: CASSGLAGSDTQYF
cdr3_nt: TGTGCCAGCAGTGGACTAGCGGGGTCAGATACGCAGTATTTT

clone_size: medium-sized
j_call: TRBJ2-4
d_call: .
v_call: TRBV27
cdr3_length: 15
cdr3_aa: CASTNLGGEGNIQYF
cdr3_nt: TGTGCCAGCACCAACCTCGGCGGGGAAGGAAACATTCAGTACTTC

clone_size: .
j_call: TRBJ2-7
d_call: TRBD1
v_call: TRBV5-1
cdr3_length: 13
cdr3_aa: CASSTPDRSEQYF
cdr3_nt: TGCGCCAGCAGCACCCCGGACAGGTCCGAGCAGTACTTC

clone_size: .
j_call: TRBJ2-3
d_call: .
v_call: TRBV4-1
cdr3_length: 15
cdr3_aa: CASSQLPAGTDTQYF
cdr3_nt: TGCGCCAGCAGCCAATTGCCAGCAGGGACCGATACGCAGTATTTT

clone_size: .
j_call: TRBJ1-2
d_call: TRBD1
v_call: TRBV6-1
cdr3_length: 12
cdr3_aa: CASIRTGDGYTF
cdr3_nt: TGTGCCAGCATCCGGACAGGGGACGGCTACACCTTC

clone_size: few
j_call: TRBJ2-3
d_call: TRBD2
v_call: TRBV7-2
cdr3_length: 15
cdr3_aa: CASSFRSGSSDTQYF
cdr3_nt: TGTGCCAGCAGCTTCCGGAGCGGGAGTTCAGATACGCAGTATTTT

clone_size: many
j_call: TRBJ2-3
d_call: .
v_call: TRBV6-1
cdr3_length: 16
cdr3_aa: CASSSWDTSSTDTQYF
cdr3_nt: TGTGCCAGCAGTTCTTGGGACACCTCTAGCACAGATACGCAGTATTTT

clone_size: .
j_call: TRBJ1-1
d_call: TRBD1
v_call: TRBV6-6
cdr3_length: 15
cdr3_aa: CASSYGTGFLTEAFF
cdr3_nt: TGTGCCAGCAGTTACGGGACAGGGTTTCTTACTGAAGCTTTCTTT

clone_size: few
j_call: TRBJ1-3
d_call: .
v_call: TRBV6-1
cdr3_length: 14
cdr3_aa: CASSEAQALNTIYF
cdr3_nt: TGTGCCAGCAGTGAGGCTCAGGCCCTGAACACCATATATTTT

clone_size: .
j_call: TRBJ2-2
d_call: .
v_call: TRBV11-1
cdr3_length: 15
cdr3_aa: CASSSSSSGTGELFF
cdr3_nt: TGTGCCAGCAGCTCCTCCTCAAGTGGAACCGGGGAGCTGTTTTTT

clone_size: .
j_call: TRBJ2-3
d_call: TRBD2
v_call: TRBV6-1
cdr3_length: 16
cdr3_aa: CASQIGRATSTDTQYF
cdr3_nt: TGTGCCAGCCAGATCGGGAGGGCCACAAGCACAGATACGCAGTATTTT

clone_size: few
j_call: TRBJ1-1
d_call: TRBD1
v_call: TRBV6-1
cdr3_length: 14
cdr3_aa: CASSRDRANTEAFF
cdr3_nt: TGTGCCAGCAGTCGGGACAGGGCGAACACTGAAGCTTTCTTT